Below are 8 T cell receptor beta chains sequenced from a single sample in a study of T-cell memory formation after mild COVID-19. One entry per CDR3 protein results from TCRdb running MiXCR on the 5' RACE reads. The sample lists 27,000 or so distinct CDR3 sequences; about 7.4% were seen once. Specimen: PBMCs or a T cell subset sorted from them (not recorded which). Every receptor here comes from an adult woman who had mild COVID-19 (a few samples of this study predate the infection). Cell type and time point are not known.

The CDR3 bases are TGTGCCAGCAGTTACCGGGACTACGACAATGAGCAGTTCTTC. Amino acid sequence: CASSYRDYDNEQFF. The chain links TRBV27 to TRBJ2-1; the match to TRBD2 covers 7 bases. The CDR3 is 14 amino acids. Germline V gives CDR1 MNHEY, CDR2 SMNVEV (reference sequence). Trimming at V came to 4 bases and at J to 5 bases, leaving 5 bases not matched to a gene.

This clonotype was found many times. This chain uses TRBV7-2 with TRBJ2-7; 9 bases are a match to TRBD2. V shed 6 bases, J shed 2 bases, and the junction held 2 bases outside the gene matches. Germline-derived CDR1 and CDR2 are SGHTA and FQGNSA. This CDR3 has 13 amino acids. The CDR3 reads CASRRLAAYEQYF. The CDR3, as DNA: TGTGCCAGCAGAAGACTAGCGGCCTACGAGCAGTACTTC. The whole variable domain, remainder taken from reference TRBV7-2 and TRBJ2-7, is GAGVSQSPSNKVTEKGKDVELRCDPISGHTALYWYRQSLGQGLEFLIYFQGNSAPDKSGLPSDRFSAERTGGSVSTLTIQRTQQEDSAVYLCASRRLAAYEQYFGPGTRLTVT.

This clonotype was seen many times. The chain links TRBV5-5 to TRBJ1-2, with 7 bases matching TRBD1. Trimming took 4 bases from V and 2 from J; bases not matched to a gene: 8. The CDR3 covers 15 residues. Looked up from germline, CDR1 is SGHKS and CDR2 is YYEKEE (reference sequence). CDR3 loop: CASSLFGQANYGYTF. DNA for the CDR3: TGTGCCAGCAGCCTGTTCGGACAGGCGAACTATGGCTACACCTTC.

This clonotype was counted ten times or more. The V and J genes are TRBV5-1 and TRBJ1-2, with TRBD1 as a possible D gene (6 bases). V shed 4 bases and J shed 4 bases, with 17 bases lying between them. Germline CDR1 reads SGHRS; CDR2 reads YFSETQ. The CDR3 is 15 residues long. CDR3 sequence (DNA): TGCGCCAGCAGCGCTATGGCAGGGGACGGCTATGGCTACACCTTC. Amino acid sequence: CASSAMAGDGYGYTF.

This clonotype appeared many times. V and J are TRBV14 and TRBJ1-1; maybe TRBD1 (5 bases). In germline, CDR1 is SGHDN, CDR2 FVKESK. The V gene lost 0 bases and the J gene lost 6 bases, with 11 bases spanning the gap. The CDR3 extends over 14 amino acids. The DNA of the CDR3 is TGTGCCAGCAGCCAAGAGCGGGGCAGGTCTGAAGCTTTCTTT. Residues: CASSQERGRSEAFF.

The sample holds many counts of this clonotype. The CDR3 sequence: CASSLQEPIIGYTF. The CDR3 DNA is TGTGCCAGCAGCTTACAGGAGCCTATAATTGGCTACACCTTC. This chain uses TRBV7-9 with TRBJ1-2, with unresolved D. Deletions cut 2 bases from V and 7 bases from J, with 14 bases between. CDR3 length: 14 residues. Germline V lookup: CDR1 SEHNR, CDR2 FQNEAQ (reference sequence). The variable domain in full, completed from reference TRBV7-9 and TRBJ1-2, reads DTGVSQNPRHKITKRGQNVTFRCDPISEHNRLYWYRQTLGQGPEFLTYFQNEAQLEKSRLLSDRFSAERPKGSFSTLEIQRTEQGDSAMYLCASSLQEPIIGYTFGSGTRLTVV.

This clonotype was detected ten times or more. The chain has TRBV29-1 and TRBJ2-3; D may be TRBD1 or TRBD2 (5 bases each). This CDR3 is 11 amino acids long. The germline V gene has CDR1 SQVTM and CDR2 ANQGSEA. The V and J ends lost 6 bases and 11 bases respectively, with 15 bases between them. The chain's CDR3 is CSVWGGLMQYF. In DNA, the CDR3 is TGCAGCGTGTGGGGCGGGCTAATGCAGTATTTT.

There are many counts of this clonotype. V and J are TRBV20-1 and TRBJ1-1, with a possible D match to TRBD1 (5 bases). Germline V CDR1 and CDR2: DFQATT, SNEGSKA (reference sequence). The ends were cut back, 6 bases at V and 4 bases at J, with 15 bases in the middle. This CDR3 is built from 13 residues. The CDR3 loop reads CSASGAGITEAFF. The DNA for the CDR3 is TGCAGTGCCAGTGGGGCAGGGATCACTGAAGCTTTCTTT.